This paragraph reports one TCR beta chain. The antigen remains undetermined. Sequencing was performed with immunoSEQ multiplex PCR; in TCRdb, only in-frame clones are kept and a portion is missing. The profile covers tens of thousands of clones, with 79% appearing a single time and about 9.1% taken by the ten largest. This sample was included in a study of radiotherapy plus CTLA-4 blockade in lung cancer. Study-wide context: Of the patients, over 15% showed objective responses and around 29% attained disease control. Overall study results and limits: Subsequent to radiotherapy plus ipilimumab, tumor-derived TCR clones underwent expansion in blood.

Trimming left V 4 bases short and J 0 bases short, with 15 bases between. The CDR3 has 16 amino acids. Germline CDR1 is MGHRA and CDR2 is YSYEKL. The sequence was collected from a human donor with non-small cell lung cancer who had a complete response to radiotherapy plus ipilimumab. This specimen was peripheral blood, taken from a patient treated with radiotherapy plus ipilimumab. The chain employs TRBV4-1 and TRBJ1-1; D perhaps matches TRBD1 (6 bases). This CDR3 reads CASSPLGGGLNTEAFF. CDR3 in DNA: TGCGCCAGCAGCCCCCTGGGTGGGGGGCTGAACACTGAAGCTTTCTTT.